This entry features one T cell receptor beta chain sequence. Germline V gene sequence: CDR1 MNHEY, CDR2 SMNVEV (reference sequence). The CDR3 extends over 16 amino acids. The V and J ends lost 8 bases and 6 bases respectively, with 20 bases between them. The source of the sample is a study of blood T cell repertoires in COVID-19. Study details: Specimens from acute and convalescent COVID-19 originated in the United States, Italy and Spain.

Source study methods: Amplification with reference gene primers provided the estimates of nucleated cell counts. TCRdb's table, derived via immunoSEQ multiplex PCR, lists solely in-frame clones and lacks some. That table supplies the V and J calls and clone size; D and trimming were determined from the DNA. Altogether 150,000 or so clones are present, 80% being singletons, with the ten largest covering around 0.62%. This chain uses TRBV27 with TRBJ1-6; D is perhaps TRBD1 (6 bases). Material for sequencing was peripheral blood. The sequence came from a man aged 60 to 69 with acute or convalescent COVID-19. CDR3 loop: CASSPGNRGGNSPLHF. Here the CDR3 DNA reads TGTGCCAGCTCGCCGGGTAACAGAGGGGGTAATTCACCCCTCCACTTT.